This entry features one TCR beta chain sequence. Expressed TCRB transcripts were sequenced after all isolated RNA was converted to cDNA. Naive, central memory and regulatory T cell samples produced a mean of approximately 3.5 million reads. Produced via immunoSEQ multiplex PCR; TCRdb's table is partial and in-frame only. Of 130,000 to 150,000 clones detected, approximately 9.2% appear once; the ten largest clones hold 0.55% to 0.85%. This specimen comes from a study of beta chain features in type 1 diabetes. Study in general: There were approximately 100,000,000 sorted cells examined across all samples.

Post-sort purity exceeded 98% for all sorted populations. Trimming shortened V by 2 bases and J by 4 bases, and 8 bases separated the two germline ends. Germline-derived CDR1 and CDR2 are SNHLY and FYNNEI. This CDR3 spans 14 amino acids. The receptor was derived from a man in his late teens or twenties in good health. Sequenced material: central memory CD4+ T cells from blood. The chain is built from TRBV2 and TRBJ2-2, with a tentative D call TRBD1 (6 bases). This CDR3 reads CASSEMGATGELFF. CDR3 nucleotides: TGTGCCAGCAGTGAAATGGGGGCCACCGGGGAGCTGTTTTTT. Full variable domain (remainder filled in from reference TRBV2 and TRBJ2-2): EPEVTQTPSHQVTQMGQEVILRCVPISNHLYFYWYRQILGQKVEFLVSFYNNEISEKSEIFDDQFSVERPDGSNFTLKIRSTKLEDSAMYFCASSEMGATGELFFGEGSRLTVL.